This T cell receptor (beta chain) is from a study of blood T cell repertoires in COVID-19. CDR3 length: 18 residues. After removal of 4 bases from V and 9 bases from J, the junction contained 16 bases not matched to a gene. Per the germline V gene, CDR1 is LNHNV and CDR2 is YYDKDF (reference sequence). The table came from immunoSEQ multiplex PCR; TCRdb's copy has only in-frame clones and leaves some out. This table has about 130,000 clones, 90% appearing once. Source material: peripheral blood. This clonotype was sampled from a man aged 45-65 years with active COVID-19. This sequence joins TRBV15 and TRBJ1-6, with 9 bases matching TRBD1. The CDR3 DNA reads TGTGCCACCAGCATGGGACAGGGAAAAGGCAGAACTGGTTCACCCCTCCACTTT. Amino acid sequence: CATSMGQGKGRTGSPLHF. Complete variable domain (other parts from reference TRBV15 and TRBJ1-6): DAMVIQNPRYQVTQFGKPVTLSCSQTLNHNVMYWYQQKSSQAPKLLFHYYDKDFNNEADTPDNFQSRRPNTSFCFLDIRSPGLGDTAMYLCATSMGQGKGRTGSPLHFGNGTRLTVT.